Listed below are T cell receptor beta chains from one sample, sequenced in a study of identical twins. From the 5' RACE reads, TCRdb called clonotypes with MiXCR, one entry per CDR3 protein. The table shows 400,000 to 550,000 distinct CDR3 sequences, with roughly an eighth occurring only once. The sample also formed part of further work on yellow fever vaccine responses in identical twins.

The source material was CD4+ T cells sorted from blood. All receptors derive from a woman in her late teens or twenties in good health. Both conserved end residues are part of each CDR3. A D gene is named only where the DNA matches it firmly. Where a row states a size, it is once, few, many or the class of an expanded clone; other rows omit it.

TRBV3-1	.	TRBJ2-3	.	TGTGCCAGCAGCCAAACGGCCCCGAGCGTGGATACGCAGTATTTT	CASSQTAPSVDTQYF
TRBV24-1	.	TRBJ2-1	TRBD2	TGTGCCACCAGTGATTTGACTAGCGCATACTACAATGAGCAGTTCTTC	CATSDLTSAYYNEQFF
TRBV5-1	few	TRBJ2-2	.	TGCGCCAGCAGCTCGGGCTGGGGCCGTCCGAACACCGGGGAGCTGTTTTTT	CASSSGWGRPNTGELFF
TRBV6-1	.	TRBJ1-1	.	TGTGCCAGCAGTGAAAAGAGGAGGAGGGGAACTGAAGCTTTCTTT	CASSEKRRRGTEAFF
TRBV11-2	.	TRBJ2-1	.	TGTGCCAGCAGACCTCCGGGAGTTGAGCAGTTCTTC	CASRPPGVEQFF
TRBV7-8	.	TRBJ2-3	TRBD2	TGTGCCAGCAGCTTACGACTAGCGGTGGGCAAAGTGGATACGCAGTATTTT	CASSLRLAVGKVDTQYF
TRBV10-3	many	TRBJ2-1	.	.	CAISLDREAHNEQFF
TRBV21-1	.	TRBJ2-3	.	TGTGCCAGCAGCAAAATTCGACAGACGTGTGGAGATACGCAGTATTTT	CASSKIRQTCGDTQYF
TRBV9	few	TRBJ2-3	TRBD2	TGTGCCAGCAGCGTAGGGGGTAGCGGGGGCACAGATACGCAGTATTTT	CASSVGGSGGTDTQYF
TRBV28	.	TRBJ1-2	.	TGTGCCAGCAGTTCCGGACAGTCTCGTGGGGGCTACACCTTC	CASSSGQSRGGYTF
TRBV7-2	few	TRBJ2-4	.	TGTGCCAGCAGCTTTGGGGGGCGAGACATTCAGTACTTC	CASSFGGRDIQYF
TRBV3-1	.	TRBJ2-2	TRBD2	TGTGCCAGCAGCCAAGGCGGGGGGGCTGGCACCGGGGAGCTGTTTTTT	CASSQGGGAGTGELFF
TRBV2	.	TRBJ1-5	.	TGTGCCAGCACCGGAAATAGCAATCAGCCCCAGCATTTT	CASTGNSNQPQHF
TRBV20-1	.	TRBJ1-5	.	TGCAGTGCTCTCTATCCCGGACCCCAAGCCAATCAGCCCCAGCATTTT	CSALYPGPQANQPQHF
TRBV29-1	.	TRBJ2-5	.	TGCAGCGTTGGTTCGTGGGAAAGGGGAGAGACCCAGTACTTC	CSVGSWERGETQYF
TRBV2	few	TRBJ2-5	.	TGTGCCAGCAGTGCTTCCCGCCAAGAGACCCAGTACTTC	CASSASRQETQYF
TRBV5-5	few	TRBJ2-3	.	TGTGCCAGCAGCTTCGACCCAAGAAGTGGTACGCAGTATTTT	CASSFDPRSGTQYF
TRBV28	.	TRBJ2-1	.	TGTGCCAGCAGTTTACCCAGTCCTGATGAGCAGTTCTTC	CASSLPSPDEQFF
TRBV20-1	many	TRBJ2-3	.	TGCAGTGCACACTCAGGTTCTGCGATAGGAGCAGATACGCAGTATTTT	CSAHSGSAIGADTQYF
TRBV20-1	many	TRBJ2-7	.	TGCAGTGCTAGAGCTGGGGTAGGTGGCGAGCAGTACTTC	CSARAGVGGEQYF
TRBV6-2/TRBV6-3	.	TRBJ2-3	.	TGTGCCAGCAGTTCCGATTCAGATACGCAGTATTTT	CASSSDSDTQYF
TRBV12-3/TRBV12-4	many	TRBJ2-7	TRBD1	TGTGCCATCGGGACAGGAAAGTTCTACGAGCAGTACTTC	CAIGTGKFYEQYF
TRBV7-9	many	TRBJ2-3	.	TGTGCCAGCAACAGGGAAACGACAGATACGCAGTATTTT	CASNRETTDTQYF
TRBV20-1	few	TRBJ2-7	.	TGCAGTGCTACCCCCCTCTACGAGCAGTACTTC	CSATPLYEQYF
TRBV6-2/TRBV6-3	.	TRBJ2-7	.	TGTGCCAGCACCGACCCGGATTCCTACGAGCAGTACTTC	CASTDPDSYEQYF
TRBV20-1	few	TRBJ1-6	.	TGCAGTGCCCGGGGGCTCCAGGGGAGTTCACCCCTCCACTTT	CSARGLQGSSPLHF
TRBV29-1	many	TRBJ2-5	.	TGCAGCGTGGCTGAGCAGAGGCCCCAAGAGACCCAGTACTTC	CSVAEQRPQETQYF
TRBV29-1	many	TRBJ2-7	TRBD1	TGCAGCGCGGGACAGGGGATCTACGAGCAGTACTTC	CSAGQGIYEQYF
TRBV5-6	few	TRBJ1-5	.	TGTGCCAGCAGCTTTTGGGGGGCAGGTGGTCAGCCCCAGCATTTT	CASSFWGAGGQPQHF
TRBV27	many	TRBJ2-7	.	TGTGCCAGCAGACCAAAGGGGTATTCCTACGAGCAGTACTTC	CASRPKGYSYEQYF
TRBV6-2/TRBV6-3	few	TRBJ2-7	TRBD1	TGTGCCAGCGCAAACCGGGACAGGGATAAGGTGTTCCCCTCCTACGAGCAGTACTTC	CASANRDRDKVFPSYEQYF
TRBV20-1	.	TRBJ2-3	.	TGCAGTGCTAGAGACGCGTTGACAGATACGCAGTATTTT	CSARDALTDTQYF
TRBV20-1	.	TRBJ2-2	.	TGCAGTGCTAGGTGGCAGCCGAACACCGGGGAGCTGTTTTTT	CSARWQPNTGELFF
TRBV7-9	.	TRBJ2-2	.	TGTGCCAGCAGCCCCCGACTGAACACCGGGGAGCTGTTTTTT	CASSPRLNTGELFF
TRBV5-1	many	TRBJ2-3	.	TGCGCCAGCAGCTTAACGGGAGTAGTGATGGATACGCAGTATTTT	CASSLTGVVMDTQYF
TRBV5-1	.	TRBJ2-7	.	TGCGCCAGCAGCTTGCCGGGGGATGAGCAGTACTTC	CASSLPGDEQYF
TRBV30	few	TRBJ1-1	.	TGTGCCTGGAAGAACACTGAAGCTTTCTTT	CAWKNTEAFF
TRBV29-1	few	TRBJ2-5	TRBD1	TGCAGCACCGGACAGGTAGAAGAGACCCAGTACTTC	CSTGQVEETQYF
TRBV6-2/TRBV6-3	few	TRBJ2-7	.	TGTGCCAGCAACCCCCTCAACGGGCCCTACGAGCAGTACTTC	CASNPLNGPYEQYF
TRBV6-2/TRBV6-3	few	TRBJ1-2	.	TGTGCCAGCAGTTACCAGGGCGGCTACACCTTC	CASSYQGGYTF
TRBV6-5	few	TRBJ2-1	TRBD2	TGTGCCAGCAGTTACATGGCGGGAGCCTACAATGAGCAGTTCTTC	CASSYMAGAYNEQFF
TRBV10-3	.	TRBJ2-1	.	TGTGCCACCTCTGTGGGCGACAATGAGCAGTTCTTC	CATSVGDNEQFF